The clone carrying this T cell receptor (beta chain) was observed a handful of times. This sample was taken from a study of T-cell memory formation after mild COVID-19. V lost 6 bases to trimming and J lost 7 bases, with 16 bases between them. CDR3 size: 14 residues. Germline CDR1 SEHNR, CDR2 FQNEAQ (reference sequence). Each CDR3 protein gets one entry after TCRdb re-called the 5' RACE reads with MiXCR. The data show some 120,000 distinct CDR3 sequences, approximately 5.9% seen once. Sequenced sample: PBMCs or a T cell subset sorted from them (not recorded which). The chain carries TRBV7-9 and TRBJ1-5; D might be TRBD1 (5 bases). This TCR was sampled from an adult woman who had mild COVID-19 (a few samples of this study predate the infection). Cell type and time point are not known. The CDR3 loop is CASSYSGPDQPQHF. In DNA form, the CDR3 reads TGTGCCAGCAGTTATTCAGGGCCCGACCAGCCCCAGCATTTT. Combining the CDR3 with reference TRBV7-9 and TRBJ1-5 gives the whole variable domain DTGVSQNPRHKITKRGQNVTFRCDPISEHNRLYWYRQTLGQGPEFLTYFQNEAQLEKSRLLSDRFSAERPKGSFSTLEIQRTEQGDSAMYLCASSYSGPDQPQHFGDGTRLSIL.